Reported below is one TCR beta chain. Antigen unknown. This record comes from a study of shared clonotypes between healthy human individuals. Whole-study results and caveats: Sample collection involved blood only; tissue repertoires are likely different. Larger estimated richness was generally recorded for naive subsets relative to memory subsets. Genetic and exposure-history diversity was limited by the small donor number.

Each PCR replicate from the sorted subsets contained 150 to 250 ng DNA, which is about 30,000 T cell genomes. Generated by immunoSEQ multiplex PCR, the TCRdb table keeps only in-frame clones and is missing some. This sample carries about 960,000 clones, 76% of them seen once, and the ten largest clones take around 1.5%. The CDR3 extends over 11 amino acids. Trimming pared 10 bases from V and 6 bases from J, leaving 9 bases between. Germline V gene lookup returns CDR1 ENHRY and CDR2 SYGVKD. The genes are TRBV10-3 and TRBJ2-2, with unresolved D. What was sequenced was memory CD4+ T cells sorted from blood. Subset specified: CD45RA-negative fraction. The receptor comes from a man aged 18 to 29 in good health. The CDR3 bases are TGTGCCAGCCTCAAGTCCGGGGAGCTGTTTTTT. Translating it yields CASLKSGELFF.